This T cell receptor (beta chain) was identified in a study of beta chain features in type 1 diabetes (dated by TCRdb to 2017 to 2018). For the study in its entirety: Mean age, gender distribution, total cell number and subset yield were not different between patients and healthy donors. Across all samples, some 99 million sorted cells were examined, and cell number per subset correlated strongly with RNA yield. In the study, TCRB repertoires of sorted circulating CD4+ T cell subsets from recently diagnosed type 1 diabetes patients were compared with those of matched healthy donors. Regulatory and stem cell-like memory subsets were obtained from only 8 patients and about eight healthy donors, while naive and central memory subsets were obtained from all 30 or so donors.

A single peripheral blood draw of around 0.11 L on average was collected from each donor into heparinised tubes. Using a panel that included CD45RO, CCR7, CD25, CD127, CD95 and CD27, naive, central memory, regulatory and stem cell-like memory CD4+ T cells were sorted on a BD FACSAria II. Purity was above 95% for every sorted population. PBMCs were separated immediately by Lymphoprep density gradient centrifugation and were stained directly, without being cultured. Samples were stained and sorted in pairs, with one healthy donor and one patient per experiment, so that batch effects were minimized. In its sample, this clone was seen a few times. Its antigen is unknown. Base qualities are not provided; no much larger clone lies one nucleotide away. Spanning cysteine to phenylalanine, the CDR3 consists of 12 amino acids. This entry keeps only the CDR3 DNA: 36 bases, framed from base 1. Based on the germline V gene, the CDR1 and CDR2 sequences are SNHLY and FYNNEI. The V end loses 6 bases and the J end loses 6 bases, and a stretch of 9 bases separates them.

The entire isolated RNA was reverse transcribed using the High Capacity cDNA Reverse Transcription Kit, and thus expressed TCRB transcripts were sequenced. Deep immunoSEQ sequencing was applied to naive, central memory and regulatory T cell samples, giving an average of roughly 3.6 million total reads per sample. After sorted cells were lysed in RLT buffer, RNA was extracted with DNase-treated RNeasy Micro or Mini kits, with the choice depending on cell number. Each cell subset was processed on its own to prevent cross-contamination, while patient and healthy donor samples were processed together. The immunoSEQ multiplex PCR was used to amplify TCRB sequences from cDNA, yielding 87-bp fragments that span the CDR3 region. The amplicons were sequenced using the Illumina HiSeq platform. The original methods were these. Synthetic template baselines were used to correct PCR bias computationally, reads within Hamming distance 2 were collapsed, and singletons that could not be merged were discarded. Reads were aligned against IMGT so that V, D and J genes, CDR3 length and insertions or deletions at six rearrangement sites could be assigned. Within each subset, clonotype counts were normalized to sorted cell number, after which true diversity and Gini coefficients were computed with the tcR R package. Repertoire sharing was quantified using the overlap coefficient calculated on TCRB nucleotide sequences. Out-of-frame TCRB sequences from naive cells were analyzed as a proxy for the pre-selection repertoire. Held by TCRdb, this immuneACCESS table contains in-frame sequences only and omits some clones. Under half of the omission traces to an unresolved V gene where checked; the cause of the rest is unknown. That table supplies the V and J calls and clone size; D and trimming were determined from the DNA. Present in this sample are about 250,000 clones, approximately 11% of which were seen just once. The ten largest clones capture about 0.018% of the sample.

Paper-wide results and their limitations: Because cDNA rather than genomic DNA was sequenced, highly expressing activated cells could have been over-represented, although no difference in activation and CD3 levels was found between groups. Naive, central memory and regulatory TCRB repertoires appeared more similar among patients than among healthy donors. In all four CD4+ subsets, TCRB CDR3 length was moderately but significantly shorter in type 1 diabetes patients. Shorter templates might have been favored by PCR, but patient and control samples were amplified and corrected together, so both groups would have been affected equally by any skew. Because small numbers of individuals were included in the HLA sub-analyses, any influence of HLA type on TCRB rearrangement was left unresolved. At VDJ recombination sites, type 1 diabetes patients had fewer insertions and more deleted nucleotides, which implies abnormalities in thymic rearrangement.

The chain uses TRBV2 and TRBJ2-1; a tentative D call is TRBD1 (5 bases match). This TCR came from a man aged 30 to 45 with type 1 diabetes. The sequencing sample was made of naive CD4+ T cells from blood. The cell subset or site label here, explained by the study, means: true naive CD4+ T cells. The nucleotide sequence is given as TGTGCCAGCAGCCTAGGGGTCAATGAGCAGTTCTTC. Translated, this gives CASSLGVNEQFF.